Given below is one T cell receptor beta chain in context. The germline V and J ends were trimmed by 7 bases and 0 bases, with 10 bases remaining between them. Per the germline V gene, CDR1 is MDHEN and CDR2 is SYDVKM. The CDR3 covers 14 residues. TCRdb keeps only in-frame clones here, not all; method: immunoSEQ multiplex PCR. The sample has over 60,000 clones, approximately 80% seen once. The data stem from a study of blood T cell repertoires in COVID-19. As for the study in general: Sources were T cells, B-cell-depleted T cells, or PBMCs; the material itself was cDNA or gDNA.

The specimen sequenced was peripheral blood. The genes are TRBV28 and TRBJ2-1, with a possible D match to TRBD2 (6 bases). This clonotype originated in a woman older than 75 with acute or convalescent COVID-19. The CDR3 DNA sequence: TGTGCCAGCACCCGGCGGGACTCCTACAATGAGCAGTTCTTC. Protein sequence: CASTRRDSYNEQFF.